Presented here are 3 T cell receptor beta chains from one specimen sequenced in a study of cytotoxic CD8 clonotypes in ibrutinib-treated CLL. Assay used: immunoSEQ multiplex PCR; TCRdb lists only in-frame clones, some missing. The profile covers some 140,000 clones, with around 90% appearing a single time and more than 10% taken by the ten largest. Sample: PBMCs, taken after 12 months of ibrutinib treatment. These TCRs come from a human donor with chronic lymphocytic leukemia.

The V and J genes are TRBV10-2 and TRBJ2-7; no firm D call. In germline, CDR1 is WSHSY, CDR2 SAAADI. The CDR3 is made up of 13 amino acids. V gave up 2 bases and J gave up 3 bases, with 8 bases separating them. CDR3 nucleotide sequence: TGCGCCAGCAGTGAGAGGGTCGGCTACGAGCAGTACTTC. This sequence encodes CASSERVGYEQYF.

The chain carries TRBV6-1 and TRBJ1-4; D gene uncertain. The CDR3 has 16 residues. Between the trimmed V and J ends, which lost 4 bases and 0 bases, there was a span of 12 bases. CDR1 and CDR2 (germline): MNHNS, SASEGT. As DNA, the CDR3 is TGTGCCAGCAGTGGCGTTAATCTGGCAACTAATGAAAAACTGTTTTTT. This encodes CASSGVNLATNEKLFF.

The rearrangement uses TRBV28 and TRBJ1-2, with TRBD1 matching 9 bases. This CDR3 spans 15 amino acids. Germline V gene lookup returns CDR1 MDHEN and CDR2 SYDVKM. Trimming took 4 bases from V and 3 from J; bases not matched to a gene: 6. Here the CDR3 reads CASSSGTGRYYGYTF. CDR3 nucleotides: TGTGCCAGCAGTTCCGGGACAGGGAGATACTATGGCTACACCTTC.